Following are 30 T cell receptor beta chains from one sample sequenced in a study of blood T cell repertoires in COVID-19. TCRdb's table, derived via immunoSEQ multiplex PCR, lists solely in-frame clones and lacks some. The sample consists of about 270,000 clones, around 90% of them appearing once. Material for sequencing was PBMCs or T cells enriched from blood (not recorded which). The source of these receptors is a woman aged 45 to 65 who had recovered from COVID-19.

A remark on this clone: The junction departs from the called germline gene at one end, perhaps through a read error. In nucleotides, the CDR3 is TGCGCCAGCAGCGAGTTGGCAGCGGGAGACCCCTACGAGCAGTACTTC. It yields the protein CASSELAAGDPYEQYF. The rearrangement links TRBV10-2 to TRBJ2-7; TRBD2 matches 8 bases. The CDR3 has 16 amino acids. The V gene's germline CDR1 is WSHSY and CDR2 SAAADI.

This clone was recorded a few times. V is TRBV27 and J is TRBJ2-7; no definite D call. This CDR3 has 13 residues. Trimming cost V 1 base and J 0 bases, with 4 bases left between them. Per the germline V gene, CDR1 is MNHEY and CDR2 is SMNVEV (reference sequence). The CDR3 nucleotides read TGTGCCAGCAGTTTATACATCTCCTACGAGCAGTACTTC. Translating gives CASSLYISYEQYF.

V usage is TRBV27 and J usage is TRBJ1-5, with 7 bases that match TRBD1. There are 14 residues in the CDR3. Per germline, CDR1 MNHEY and CDR2 SMNVEV (reference sequence). Germline trimming cut 6 bases from V and 6 bases from J; bases unmatched to any gene: 8. As DNA, the CDR3 is TGTGCCAGCAGAGCGAACAGGGACAGTCAGCCCCAGCATTTT. Protein: CASRANRDSQPQHF.

The chain carries TRBV6-5 and TRBJ1-2; possibly TRBD1 for D (5 bases). V lost 2 bases to trimming and J lost 4 bases, with 17 bases between them. CDR1 and CDR2 (germline): MNHEY, SVGAGI. The CDR3 runs to 16 residues. The CDR3: CASSYNQGGNIYGYTF. The CDR3 nucleotides are TGTGCCAGCAGTTACAACCAGGGAGGTAACATCTATGGCTACACCTTC.

This clone appeared a few times. The CDR3 sequence: CATSSPGLGSYTF. The CDR3 DNA sequence: TGTGCCACCAGTTCGCCGGGACTGGGAAGCTACACCTTC. The V gene is TRBV24-1, the J gene TRBJ1-2; D is possibly TRBD1 (5 bases). The V gene lost 6 bases and the J gene lost 9 bases, with 16 bases spanning the gap. Germline assignment: CDR1 KGHDR and CDR2 SFDVKD. The CDR3 totals 13 residues.

The chain has TRBV5-4 and TRBJ2-2; 10 nucleotides align to TRBD1. Germline CDR1 reads SGHNT; CDR2 reads YYREEE (reference sequence). Trimming took 3 bases from V and 5 from J; bases not matched to a gene: 7. The CDR3 contains 16 residues. The CDR3 sequence is CASSSVRDRGTGELFF. Here the CDR3 DNA reads TGTGCCAGCAGCTCGGTTAGGGACAGGGGTACCGGGGAGCTGTTTTTT.

V usage is TRBV5-8 and J usage is TRBJ1-1; D not certain. CDR1 is SGHTS, CDR2 YDEGEE, per germline. The V and J ends lost 1 base and 0 bases respectively, with 10 bases between them. This CDR3 spans 15 amino acids. The CDR3 region is CASSLSGRMNTEAFF. Written as DNA, the CDR3 is TGTGCCAGCAGCTTGAGCGGGCGAATGAACACTGAAGCTTTCTTT.

V gene TRBV11-1 combines with J gene TRBJ1-2; 7 nucleotides agree with TRBD1. Germline V lookup: CDR1 SGHAT, CDR2 FQDESV (reference sequence). There are 14 residues in the CDR3. The V gene end was trimmed by 0 bases and the J gene end by 10 bases; junction bases not matched to a gene: 8. CDR3 residues: CASSLAITGVDYTF. Here the CDR3 DNA reads TGTGCCAGCAGCTTAGCTATAACAGGGGTGGACTACACCTTC.

The chain joins TRBV18 to TRBJ1-5; D gene unclear. Germline V gene lookup returns CDR1 KGHSH and CDR2 LQKENI. V shed 3 bases and J shed 3 bases, with 9 bases lying between them. The CDR3 has 14 amino acids. The DNA for the CDR3 is TGTGCCAGCTCACCCTCGCCGGTCAATCAGCCCCAGCATTTT. Amino acid sequence: CASSPSPVNQPQHF.

V is TRBV30 and J is TRBJ2-1, with D possibly TRBD2 on 6 matching bases. The CDR3 is 14 amino acids. CDR1 is GTSNPN, CDR2 SVGIG, per germline (reference sequence). Trimming stripped 0 bases from V and 5 bases from J, with 11 bases between. Here the CDR3 DNA reads TGTGCCTGGAGTGTAAAGGGGAGGCACAATGAGCAGTTCTTC. Protein: CAWSVKGRHNEQFF. Full variable domain (missing parts from reference TRBV30 and TRBJ2-1): SQTIHQWPATLVQPVGSPLSLECTVEGTSNPNLYWYRQAAGRGLQLLFYSVGIGQISSEVPQNLSASRPQDRQFILSSKKLLLSDSGFYLCAWSVKGRHNEQFFGPGTRLTVL.

The rearrangement links TRBV3-1 (or the pseudogene TRBV3-2) to TRBJ2-3; D possibly corresponds to TRBD2 (6 bases). There are 17 residues in the CDR3. V gave up 4 bases and J gave up 0 bases, with 17 bases separating them. Germline V gene sequence: CDR1 LGHDT, CDR2 YNNKEL (reference sequence). As DNA, the CDR3 is TGTGCCAGCAGCCCGGACTATACCCTCATTAGCACAGATACGCAGTATTTT. It specifies CASSPDYTLISTDTQYF.

The chain is built from TRBV5-1 and TRBJ1-2, with TRBD1 matching 8 bases. The CDR3 spans 13 residues. Germline V gene lookup returns CDR1 SGHRS and CDR2 YFSETQ. The J segment lost 4 bases and the V segment lost 4 bases, leaving 3 bases of the junction unmatched. DNA for the CDR3: TGCGCCAGCAGCCTCGGGACAGGCTATGGCTACACCTTC. It translates to CASSLGTGYGYTF.

This clone occurred once. V gene TRBV24-1 combines with J gene TRBJ2-7; D remains unclear. The V gene lost 3 bases and the J gene lost 4 bases, with 9 bases spanning the gap. The CDR3 contains 13 residues. The germline V gene encodes CDR1 KGHDR and CDR2 SFDVKD. The DNA of the CDR3 is TGTGCCACCAGTGATCCAAGTGAGTACGAGCAGTACTTC. Translation: CATSDPSEYEQYF.

In this sample, this clone turned up a few times. This chain uses TRBV9 with TRBJ1-4; the match to TRBD1 covers 7 bases. From germline, CDR1 is SGDLS and CDR2 YYNGEE. Trimming removed 4 bases from V and 8 bases from J; junction bases left unmatched: 11. The CDR3 has 15 residues. CDR3 DNA: TGTGCCAGCAGCCCTCGACCAGGGACAGAGGAAAAACTGTTTTTT. This codes for CASSPRPGTEEKLFF.

This sequence joins TRBV11-2 and TRBJ2-7; 11 nucleotides line up with TRBD2. The CDR3 spans 18 residues. Germline V gives CDR1 SGHAT, CDR2 FQNNGV. Trimming cost V 2 bases and J 5 bases; bases outside gene matches: 14. The CDR3 reads CASSLRTLAGGRGDEQYF. CDR3 nucleotide sequence: TGTGCCAGCAGCTTAAGGACGCTAGCGGGAGGCCGGGGGGACGAGCAGTACTTC.

This clone has more than one count but fewer than ten. V usage is TRBV5-1 and J usage is TRBJ1-2, with 9 positions matching TRBD1. J was trimmed by 3 bases and V by 5 bases; bases with no gene match: 5. CDR3 length equals 14 residues. Germline V CDR1 and CDR2: SGHRS, YFSETQ. CDR3 DNA: TGCGCCAGCAGGACGGACAGGGGAGACTATGGCTACACCTTC. This encodes CASRTDRGDYGYTF.

V gene TRBV18 combines with J gene TRBJ2-1; 7 nucleotides match TRBD2. The germline gives CDR1 KGHSH, CDR2 LQKENI. V lost 5 bases and J lost 7; bases outside the gene matches: 8. The CDR3 spans 14 residues. CDR3 sequence (DNA): TGTGCCAGCTCATCGTTGGGCGGGAGTAATGAGCAGTTCTTC. This translates into CASSSLGGSNEQFF.

The rearrangement joins TRBV6-1 to TRBJ1-1; D is unclear. V was cut by 2 bases and J by 4 bases, with 11 bases left in between. CDR3 length: 14 residues. In germline, CDR1 is MNHNS, CDR2 SASEGT. The CDR3 loop is CASSEFRGGTEAFF. The CDR3 DNA reads as TGTGCCAGCAGTGAATTCCGGGGTGGCACTGAAGCTTTCTTT.

The chain has TRBV4-3 and TRBJ2-1, with D perhaps matching TRBD1 (5 bases). The CDR3 covers 17 residues. CDR1 is LGHNA, CDR2 YSLEER, per germline. Trimming stripped 0 bases from V and 3 bases from J, with 15 bases between. The CDR3 loop reads CASSQDPAGSDYNEQFF. The CDR3, as DNA: TGCGCCAGCAGCCAAGATCCGGCAGGGTCCGACTACAATGAGCAGTTCTTC.

The chain couples TRBV7-9 to TRBJ2-5; 11 bases map to TRBD1. The J segment lost 1 base and the V segment lost 2 bases, leaving 3 bases of the junction unmatched. CDR1 SEHNR and CDR2 FQNEAQ come from the germline V gene (reference sequence). The CDR3 runs to 16 residues. The CDR3 is CASSLIGQGAQETQYF. The DNA of the CDR3 is TGTGCCAGCAGCTTAATTGGACAGGGGGCCCAAGAGACCCAGTACTTC. Complete variable domain (other parts from reference TRBV7-9 and TRBJ2-5): DTGVSQNPRHKITKRGQNVTFRCDPISEHNRLYWYRQTLGQGPEFLTYFQNEAQLEKSRLLSDRFSAERPKGSFSTLEIQRTEQGDSAMYLCASSLIGQGAQETQYFGPGTRLLVL.

CDR3 residues: CASSVKRGTEAFF. CDR3 in DNA: TGTGCCAGCAGTGTTAAAAGGGGCACTGAAGCTTTCTTT. V gene TRBV27 combines with J gene TRBJ1-1, with D perhaps matching TRBD1 (5 bases). V lost 5 bases and J lost 4, with 11 bases in between. CDR1 and CDR2 (germline): MNHEY, SMNVEV (reference sequence). This CDR3 has 13 residues.

The chain joins TRBV5-1 to TRBJ1-5; 8 bases line up with TRBD1. The V and J ends lost 5 bases and 0 bases, in that order; junction bases with no gene match: 10. Germline V lookup: CDR1 SGHRS, CDR2 YFSETQ. The CDR3 sequence is 17 residues long. CDR3: CASSPGQGSGSNQPQHF. CDR3 coding DNA: TGCGCCAGCAGTCCCGGACAGGGCAGCGGTAGCAATCAGCCCCAGCATTTT.

The rearrangement links TRBV28 to TRBJ2-1; D might be TRBD1 (5 bases). Looked up from germline, CDR1 is MDHEN and CDR2 is SYDVKM. The CDR3 is 17 amino acids. Trimming left V 4 bases short and J 4 bases short, with 20 bases between. DNA for the CDR3: TGTGCCAGCAGTTCGAATACAGGACCCTGGCTTTACAATGAGCAGTTCTTC. Amino acid sequence: CASSSNTGPWLYNEQFF.

V is TRBV7-3 and J is TRBJ2-5; 11 bases map to TRBD2. CDR1 and CDR2 from the germline V gene are SGHTA and FQGTGA. V shed 4 bases and J 0 bases; nucleotides not matched to a gene: 1. The CDR3 is made up of 15 amino acids. The CDR3 nucleotides read TGTGCCAGCAGCTGGACTAGCGGGTACCAAGAGACCCAGTACTTC. It translates to CASSWTSGYQETQYF.

The chain combines TRBV30 with TRBJ2-2; 11 nucleotides align to TRBD2. The V gene's germline CDR1 is GTSNPN and CDR2 SVGIG (reference sequence). Trimming at V came to 2 bases and at J to 7 bases, leaving 3 bases not matched to a gene. The CDR3 contains 14 residues. The CDR3, as DNA: TGTGCCTGGAGTTGGGGACTAGCGGTCGGGGAGCTGTTTTTT. As protein: CAWSWGLAVGELFF.

This chain joins TRBV2 and TRBJ1-2; D may be TRBD1 (6 bases). This CDR3 is 14 amino acids long. Per the germline V gene, CDR1 is SNHLY and CDR2 is FYNNEI. V lost 6 bases to trimming and J lost 0 bases, with 11 bases between them. DNA for the CDR3: TGTGCCAGCAGCCAGGGGAAGACTAACTATGGCTACACCTTC. This codes for CASSQGKTNYGYTF.

The rearrangement uses TRBV7-3 and TRBJ2-7; D is possibly TRBD2 (7 bases). The CDR3 loop spans 15 amino acids. The V gene lost 0 bases and the J gene lost 2 bases, with 11 bases spanning the gap. Germline-derived CDR1 and CDR2 are SGHTA and FQGTGA. In nucleotides, the CDR3 is TGTGCCAGCAGCTTAACCCCCGGGGGGCCCTACGAGCAGTACTTC. It yields the protein CASSLTPGGPYEQYF.

The genes are TRBV5-5 and TRBJ1-3; 7 bases are a match to TRBD1. The germline gives CDR1 SGHKS, CDR2 YYEKEE (reference sequence). The CDR3 extends over 14 amino acids. The ends lost 4 bases at V and 6 bases at J; junction bases unmatched: 7. The CDR3, as DNA: TGTGCCAGCAGCCTCGACAGGGTGGCAAACACCATATATTTT. Its protein is CASSLDRVANTIYF.

The chain recombines TRBV5-6 with TRBJ1-5; weak D call: TRBD1 (6 bases). The CDR3 contains 19 residues. V lost 4 bases, J lost 0 bases, and 23 bases lay in between. The V gene's germline CDR1 is SGHDT and CDR2 YYEEEE. The CDR3: CASSATVGQGIHSNQPQHF. DNA of the CDR3: TGTGCCAGCAGCGCAACCGTGGGGCAGGGGATTCATAGCAATCAGCCCCAGCATTTT.

J is TRBJ2-5 and V is TRBV27, with D possibly TRBD2 on 6 matching bases. V lost 5 bases and J lost 3, with 19 bases in between. CDR3 size: 16 residues. Germline loops: CDR1 MNHEY, CDR2 SMNVEV (reference sequence). In nucleotides, the CDR3 is TGTGCCAGCAGTACCTACAGGCGGACTAAAGAAGAGACCCAGTACTTC. This sequence encodes CASSTYRRTKEETQYF.